The 21 T cell receptor beta chains below were found in one sample sequenced in a study of neoadjuvant anti-PD-1 for oral cavity cancer. Generated by immunoSEQ multiplex PCR, the TCRdb table keeps only in-frame clones and is missing some. The sample has over 60,000 clones, about 90% seen once. Indicated time point: after neoadjuvant nivolumab, at surgical resection. This sample comprised PBMCs, obtained after nivolumab (anti-PD-1) treatment. All receptors derive from a person aged 35-79 years with oral cavity squamous cell carcinoma.

The rearrangement joins TRBV29-1 to TRBJ1-2; TRBD1 aligns across 7 bases. V gave up 4 bases and J gave up 5 bases; unmatched junction bases: 10. The germline CDR1 and CDR2 sequences are SQVTM and ANQGSEA. The CDR3 consists of 14 residues. In nucleotides, the CDR3 is TGCAGCGTTGCGCTCCCGGGACAGTTGTATGGCTACACCTTC. Protein: CSVALPGQLYGYTF.

The rearrangement uses TRBV27 and TRBJ1-3; D remains unclear. V lost 3 bases, J lost 0 bases, and 9 bases lay in between. Per the germline V gene, CDR1 is MNHEY and CDR2 is SMNVEV (reference sequence). This CDR3 has 15 residues. The CDR3 DNA reads as TGTGCCAGCAGTTTCTCAGGCATCTCTGGAAACACCATATATTTT. Translating gives CASSFSGISGNTIYF.

The CDR3 sequence is CASSQSRTSGISDTQYF. The CDR3 nucleotides read TGTGCCAGCAGCCAAAGTCGGACTAGCGGGATTTCAGATACGCAGTATTTT. This chain links TRBV4-2 with TRBJ2-3; the match to TRBD2 covers 12 bases. From germline, CDR1 is LGHNA and CDR2 YNFKEQ. This CDR3 has 17 amino acids. The J segment lost 4 bases and the V segment lost 2 bases, leaving 7 bases of the junction unmatched.

The gene calls are TRBV10-3 and TRBJ2-7; TRBD2 matches 9 bases. Trimming cost V 7 bases and J 3 bases; bases outside gene matches: 10. The CDR3 length is 15 residues. CDR1 is ENHRY and CDR2 is SYGVKD in the germline V gene. The DNA of the CDR3 is TGTGCCATCAAGGGGACTAGCAGTCTCGGCTACGAGCAGTACTTC. As protein: CAIKGTSSLGYEQYF.

This clone was observed a few times. The J gene is TRBJ2-7, the V gene TRBV11-3, with 12 bases matching TRBD1. The CDR3 covers 14 residues. Germline CDR1 is SGHNT and CDR2 is YENEEA. The ends lost 4 bases at V and 7 bases at J; junction bases unmatched: 5. This CDR3 reads CASSSGQGAREQYF. In DNA form, the CDR3 reads TGTGCCAGCAGCTCGGGACAGGGGGCGAGGGAGCAGTACTTC.

The chain carries TRBV28 and TRBJ1-2; TRBD1 matches 8 bases. The V segment lost 4 bases and the J segment 6 bases; nucleotides outside the gene matches: 4. Germline CDR1 is MDHEN and CDR2 is SYDVKM. The CDR3 consists of 13 residues. Written as DNA, the CDR3 is TGTGCCAGCAGTTCTCAGACAGGGGATGGCTACACCTTC. Its translation: CASSSQTGDGYTF.

V gene TRBV7-8 combines with J gene TRBJ1-5; no definite D call. CDR3 length: 12 residues. Germline lookup yields CDR1 SGHVS and CDR2 FQNEAQ. Trimming left V 0 bases short and J 6 bases short, with 3 bases between. The DNA for the CDR3 is TGTGCCAGCAGCTTAGCGGGTCAGCCCCAGCATTTT. Protein product: CASSLAGQPQHF.

The chain combines TRBV5-1 with TRBJ2-7; 10 nucleotides match TRBD2. V trimming: 4 bases; J trimming: 0 bases; junction bases outside the gene matches: 13. From germline, CDR1 is SGHRS and CDR2 YFSETQ. This CDR3 is built from 18 residues. CDR3 loop: CASSRTYLLAGSSYEQYF. The CDR3, as DNA: TGCGCCAGCAGCCGGACCTACCTACTAGCGGGAAGCTCCTACGAGCAGTACTTC.

The sample holds one count of this clone. The chain is built from TRBV29-1 and TRBJ2-7; 7 nucleotides line up with TRBD1. The CDR3 has 11 amino acids. Germline trimming cut 7 bases from V and 3 bases from J; bases unmatched to any gene: 3. The germline V gene encodes CDR1 SQVTM and CDR2 ANQGSEA. Here the CDR3 reads CSGRQGYEQYF. DNA for the CDR3: TGCAGCGGGAGACAGGGCTACGAGCAGTACTTC.

The V call is TRBV11-2, the J call TRBJ1-2, with TRBD1 as a possible D gene (5 bases). This CDR3 contains 14 residues. V was clipped by 2 bases and J by 5 bases, with 12 bases between them. Germline-derived CDR1 and CDR2 are SGHAT and FQNNGV. The CDR3 DNA follows: TGTGCCAGCAGCTTAACAGGATACTTATATGGCTACACCTTC. It is translated as CASSLTGYLYGYTF.

The gene calls are TRBV6-6 and TRBJ1-2, with a possible D match to TRBD1 (5 bases). CDR1 and CDR2 from the germline V gene are MNHNY and SVGAGI (reference sequence). The CDR3 spans 15 residues. V was cut by 7 bases and J by 2 bases, with 17 bases left in between. CDR3 DNA: TGTGCCAGCACAGGACGGGGGATACCCAACTATGGCTACACCTTC. Translated, it gives CASTGRGIPNYGYTF.

V gene TRBV7-2 combines with J gene TRBJ1-4, with D hard to call. Germline values: CDR1 SGHTA, CDR2 FQGNSA. The germline V and J ends were trimmed by 2 bases and 0 bases, with 16 bases remaining between them. The CDR3 covers 18 residues. The chain's CDR3 is CASSLIRGSVATNEKLFF. CDR3 sequence (DNA): TGTGCCAGCAGCTTAATTCGTGGCTCCGTTGCAACTAATGAAAAACTGTTTTTT.

J is TRBJ1-1 and V is TRBV7-9; perhaps TRBD1 as D (5 bases). Trimming removed 1 base at V and 0 bases at J, with 15 bases between. Looked up from germline, CDR1 is SEHNR and CDR2 is FQNEAQ (reference sequence). The CDR3 is made up of 17 amino acids. The CDR3 sequence is CASSLVGGQGLNTEAFF. In DNA, the CDR3 is TGTGCCAGCAGCTTAGTTGGCGGCCAGGGATTGAACACTGAAGCTTTCTTT.

V is TRBV6-6 and J is TRBJ2-1; weak D call: TRBD2 (7 bases). Germline V gene lookup returns CDR1 MNHNY and CDR2 SVGAGI (reference sequence). Trimming took off 8 bases at V and 8 bases at J, with 10 bases between the two ends. The CDR3 is made up of 11 amino acids. CDR3 region: CASLGGHEQFF. The DNA for the CDR3 is TGTGCCAGCCTGGGGGGGCATGAGCAGTTCTTC.

This chain connects TRBV5-5 to TRBJ2-7; 7 bases are a match to TRBD1. The trim removed 3 bases at V and 4 bases at J, leaving 13 bases unmatched. This CDR3 spans 16 amino acids. Germline V gene sequence: CDR1 SGHKS, CDR2 YYEKEE (reference sequence). CDR3 in DNA: TGTGCCAGCAGCTACCGATACCTTGGGACAGCGTACGAGCAGTACTTC. The encoded protein is CASSYRYLGTAYEQYF.

This clone was detected a few times. The chain employs TRBV6-5 and TRBJ1-1; D gene unclear. Germline V gene lookup returns CDR1 MNHEY and CDR2 SVGAGI. V shed 3 bases and J shed 0 bases, with 8 bases lying between them. The CDR3 is 14 residues long. CDR3 sequence reads: CASSYGVLNTEAFF. DNA for the CDR3: TGTGCCAGCAGTTATGGAGTGCTGAACACTGAAGCTTTCTTT.

The chain is built from TRBV15 and TRBJ2-7, with TRBD2 identical over 9 bases. The V gene's germline CDR1 is LNHNV and CDR2 YYDKDF (reference sequence). V lost 0 bases to trimming and J lost 10 bases; unmatched junction nucleotides: 4. The CDR3 consists of 13 residues. In nucleotides, the CDR3 is TGTGCCACCAGCAGAGACCTAGCGGGGAAACAGTACTTC. This gives the protein CATSRDLAGKQYF.

This chain connects TRBV7-9 to TRBJ2-2; 7 bases are shared with TRBD1. The V gene end was trimmed by 2 bases and the J gene end by 0 bases; junction bases not matched to a gene: 3. In germline, CDR1 is SEHNR, CDR2 FQNEAQ (reference sequence). CDR3 size: 16 residues. The CDR3 DNA is TGTGCCAGCAGCTTAATCAGGGGGTCGAACACCGGGGAGCTGTTTTTT. Residues: CASSLIRGSNTGELFF.

This sequence joins TRBV27 and TRBJ1-4; tentatively, D is TRBD1 (6 bases). The CDR3 consists of 14 residues. Germline assignment: CDR1 MNHEY and CDR2 SMNVEV (reference sequence). V was cut by 6 bases and J by 3 bases, with 11 bases left in between. CDR3 sequence reads: CASRPAGANEKLFF. CDR3 DNA sequence: TGTGCCAGCAGACCCGCAGGGGCTAATGAAAAACTGTTTTTT.

This clone was found once. This chain connects TRBV30 to TRBJ2-1, with 9 bases aligning to TRBD1. The ends lost 7 bases at V and 7 bases at J; junction bases unmatched: 5. Germline CDR1 reads GTSNPN; CDR2 reads SVGIG (reference sequence). CDR3 length equals 12 residues. In DNA form, the CDR3 reads TGTGCCTCCGGGACAGGGATGAATGAGCAGTTCTTC. As protein: CASGTGMNEQFF.

This CDR3 is CASTPLEGGYNEQFF. The CDR3 nucleotides are TGTGCCAGCACCCCTCTGGAGGGAGGGTACAATGAGCAGTTCTTC. J is TRBJ2-1 and V is TRBV27, with 7 bases aligning to TRBD2. Germline V gene data show CDR1 as MNHEY and CDR2 as SMNVEV (reference sequence). J gave up 4 bases and V 7 bases, and 10 bases lay outside the gene matches. The CDR3 extends over 15 amino acids.